A selection of T cell receptor beta chains follows, all from one sample in a study of blood T cell repertoires in COVID-19. TCRdb's table, derived via immunoSEQ multiplex PCR, lists solely in-frame clones and lacks some. The sample holds a few hundred thousand clones, roughly nine tenths seen once. The sample was PBMCs or T cells enriched from blood (not recorded which). These receptors were taken from a woman aged 40 to 50 who had recovered from COVID-19. Each CDR3 is given with its conserved first and last residue. Fields, in order: J gene, V gene, CDR3 protein.

>TRBJ2-6|TRBV30
CAWAGTGGANVLTF
>TRBJ1-2|TRBV28
CASSSFPTGGSGYTF
>TRBJ1-1|TRBV5-1
CASGAGGAVGRNTEAFF
>TRBJ1-5|TRBV19
CARGTETGQPQHF
>TRBJ1-6|TRBV4-3
CASSQVAQGGSPLHF
>TRBJ2-3|TRBV7-3
CASSLVGEYTDTQYF
>TRBJ2-7|TRBV3-1/TRBV3-2
CASSQDLRIGTPSYEQYF
>TRBJ2-1|TRBV6-5
CASTSSSYNEQFF
>TRBJ1-6|TRBV5-1
CASSLGKGALHF
>TRBJ1-1|TRBV11-2
CASSLEGTGPAFF
>TRBJ2-3|TRBV19
CATRGTSEDTQYF
>TRBJ1-4|TRBV19
CASADLEKLFF
>TRBJ2-7|TRBV29-1
CSARTSGRLEQYF
>TRBJ2-3|TRBV28
CASSQSLSDTQYF
>TRBJ2-5|TRBV19
CASSLGQGTPETQYF
>TRBJ2-7|TRBV19
CASRTTLGAPDEQYF
>TRBJ1-3|TRBV7-8
CASRLGQGMRNTIYF
>TRBJ2-5|TRBV7-3
CASSLKVGGWGTQYF
>TRBJ2-5|TRBV7-2
CASKQGVQETQYF
>TRBJ2-7|TRBV10-3
CAISESASGSYEQYF
>TRBJ1-2|TRBV2
CASRIGTANYGYTF
>TRBJ1-4|TRBV27
CASRGTGDEKLFF
>TRBJ1-1|TRBV29-1
CSAATNTEAFF
>TRBJ1-1|TRBV28
CASSFSRFGGAFF
>TRBJ1-1|TRBV3-1/TRBV3-2
CASSQGSTANTEAFF
>TRBJ2-1|TRBV6-5
CAGGQTYNEQFF
>TRBJ2-5|TRBV7-8
CASILGRGETQYF
>TRBJ2-5|TRBV2
CASTADIQETQYF
>TRBJ2-7|TRBV7-8
CASSLVTGSYEQYF
>TRBJ2-1|TRBV7-8
CASSLLLAGPTNEQFF
>TRBJ2-7|TRBV6-5
CASQRRQGSSYEQYF
>TRBJ1-5|TRBV19
CASSIKSPPNQPQHF
>TRBJ2-5|TRBV30
CAWSALMAQETQYF
>TRBJ2-1|TRBV5-4
CASSLGDFSSYNEQFF
>TRBJ2-5|TRBV2
CATAAGGYQETQYF
>TRBJ2-5|TRBV21-1
CASSTRIDRVVETQYF
>TRBJ2-7|TRBV4-3
CASSQDYAGGSEQYF
>TRBJ2-3|TRBV24-1
CATSDSQAGGPIDTQYF
>TRBJ2-7|TRBV28
CASSFGGLSYEQYF
>TRBJ2-1|TRBV28
CASSYPEREGEQFF
>TRBJ2-7|TRBV5-1
CASSSLGDRYEQYF
>TRBJ2-1|TRBV7-2
CASSKLAGGGEQFF
>TRBJ2-4|TRBV27
CASSSRQGAGAKNIQYF
>TRBJ1-6|TRBV7-2
CASNPGYNSPLHF
>TRBJ2-1|TRBV5-1
CASSQSGRSSSYNEQFF
>TRBJ2-1|TRBV30
CAGRDSGFNEQFF
>TRBJ2-1|TRBV27
CASSPIEGDNEQFF
>TRBJ1-5|TRBV27
CASSRSGPGVAQHF
>TRBJ2-3|TRBV4-3
CASRLAGNADTQYF
>TRBJ2-7|TRBV3-1/TRBV3-2
CASSGRLAVLDSYEQYF